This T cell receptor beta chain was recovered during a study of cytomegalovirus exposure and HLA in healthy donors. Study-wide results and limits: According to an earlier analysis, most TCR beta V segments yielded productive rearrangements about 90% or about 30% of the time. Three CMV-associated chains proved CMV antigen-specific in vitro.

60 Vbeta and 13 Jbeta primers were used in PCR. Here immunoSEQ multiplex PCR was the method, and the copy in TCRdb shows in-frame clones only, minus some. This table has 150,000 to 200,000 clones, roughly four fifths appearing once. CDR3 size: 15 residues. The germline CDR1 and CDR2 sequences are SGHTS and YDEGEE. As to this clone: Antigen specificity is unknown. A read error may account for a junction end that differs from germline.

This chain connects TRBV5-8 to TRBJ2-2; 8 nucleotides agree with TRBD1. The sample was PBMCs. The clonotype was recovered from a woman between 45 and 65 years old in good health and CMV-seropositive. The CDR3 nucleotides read TGTGCCAGCAGCTTGGGGACAGGGAACACCGGGGAGCTGCTTTTT. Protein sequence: CASSLGTGNTGELLF. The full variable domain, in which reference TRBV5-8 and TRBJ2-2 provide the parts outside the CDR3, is EAGVTQSPTHLIKTRGQQATLRCSPISGHTSVYWYQQALGLGLQFLLWYDEGEERNRGNFPPRFSGRQFPNYSSELNVNALELEDSALYLCASSLGTGNTGELLFGEGSRLTVL.